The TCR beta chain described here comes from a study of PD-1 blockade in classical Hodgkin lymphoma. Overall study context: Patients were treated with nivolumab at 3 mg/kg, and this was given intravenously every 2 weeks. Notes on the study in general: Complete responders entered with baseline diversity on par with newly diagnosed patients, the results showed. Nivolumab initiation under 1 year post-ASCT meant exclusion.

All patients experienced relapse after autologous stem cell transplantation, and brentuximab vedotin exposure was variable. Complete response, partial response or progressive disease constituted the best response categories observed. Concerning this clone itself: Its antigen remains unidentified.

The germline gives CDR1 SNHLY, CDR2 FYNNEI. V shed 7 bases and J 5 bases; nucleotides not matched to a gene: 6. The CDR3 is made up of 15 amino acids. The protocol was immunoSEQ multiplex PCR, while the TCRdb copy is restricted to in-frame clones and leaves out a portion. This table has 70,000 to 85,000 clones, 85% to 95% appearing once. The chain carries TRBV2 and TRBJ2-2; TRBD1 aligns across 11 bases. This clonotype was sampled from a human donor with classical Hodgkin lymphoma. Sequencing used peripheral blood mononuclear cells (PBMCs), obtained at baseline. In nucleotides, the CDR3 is TGTGCCAGCACCGAAGGGACAGGGGGTACCGGGGAGCTGTTTTTT. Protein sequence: CASTEGTGGTGELFF. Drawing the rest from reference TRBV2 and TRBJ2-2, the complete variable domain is EPEVTQTPSHQVTQMGQEVILRCVPISNHLYFYWYRQILGQKVEFLVSFYNNEISEKSEIFDDQFSVERPDGSNFTLKIRSTKLEDSAMYFCASTEGTGGTGELFFGEGSRLTVL.